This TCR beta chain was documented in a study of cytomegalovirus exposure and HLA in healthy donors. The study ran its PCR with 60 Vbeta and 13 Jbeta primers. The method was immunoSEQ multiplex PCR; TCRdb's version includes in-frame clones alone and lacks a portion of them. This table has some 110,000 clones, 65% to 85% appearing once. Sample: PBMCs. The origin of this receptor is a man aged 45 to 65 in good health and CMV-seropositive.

This CDR3 is CASSDEGGVGTEAFF. For the CDR3, the DNA is TGTGCCAGCAGTGATGAAGGTGGAGTAGGCACTGAAGCTTTCTTT. The chain employs TRBV2 and TRBJ1-1; D is unclear. This CDR3 has 15 residues. Between the trimmed V and J ends, which lost 3 bases and 4 bases, there was a span of 15 bases. CDR1 and CDR2 (germline): SNHLY, FYNNEI.